These T cell receptor beta chains were read from a single sample in a study of blood T cell repertoires in COVID-19. TCRdb's copy holds only in-frame clones and misses some; the assay was immunoSEQ multiplex PCR. The repertoire holds approximately 300,000 clones, with roughly 90% as singletons. Material: PBMCs or T cells enriched from blood (not recorded which). These receptors all stem from a man in his fifties or sixties who had recovered from COVID-19. CDR3s include the opening cysteine and the closing phenylalanine or tryptophan. The order of the fields is V gene, D gene, J gene, clone size, CDR3 DNA, CDR3 protein. The D gene is left open where the match is weak. Clone sizes are given selectively: once, few, many, or a class where the clone is expanded.

TRBV7-8	-	TRBJ1-5	-	TGTGCCAGCAGCTTAGGATCAGGGATTCAGCCCCAGCATTTT	CASSLGSGIQPQHF
TRBV29-1	TRBD1	TRBJ1-1	once	TGCAGCGTTGAGGGGGACAGGGAGAACACTGAAGCTTTCTTT	CSVEGDRENTEAFF
TRBV3-1/TRBV3-2	-	TRBJ2-2	few	TGTGCCAGCAGCCAAAAAGCCGCGACCGGGGAGCTGTTTTTT	CASSQKAATGELFF
TRBV6-5	TRBD1	TRBJ2-7	-	TGTGCCAGCTCGTTACAGGGGCGGGCTAGGGAGCAGTACTTC	CASSLQGRAREQYF
TRBV19	TRBD1	TRBJ1-2	-	TGTGCCAGTAGTCCGAGGACAGGGGCTTCCTATGGCTACACCTTC	CASSPRTGASYGYTF
TRBV5-4	-	TRBJ1-5	once	TGTGCCAGCAGCTTTCAGGGGTCTGGCAATCAGCCCCAGCATTTT	CASSFQGSGNQPQHF
TRBV7-7	TRBD2	TRBJ2-2	-	TGTGCTAGCAGCCCCGGACTAGCGACGAGAGGGGGGGAGCTGTTTTTT	CASSPGLATRGGELFF
TRBV7-9	TRBD1	TRBJ1-6	-	TGTGCCAGCAGCTTAGAAGGCAGGGGGCTCTCCTATAATTCACCCCTCCACTTT	CASSLEGRGLSYNSPLHF
TRBV4-1	TRBD1	TRBJ2-7	-	TGCGCCAGCAGCCAAGATCTTGGGACAGGCAGCTACGAGCAGTACTTC	CASSQDLGTGSYEQYF
TRBV19	TRBD1	TRBJ1-5	-	TGTGCCAGTAGTATAGATTTTCGACAGGGGATCAATCAGCCCCAGCATTTT	CASSIDFRQGINQPQHF
TRBV11-2	TRBD2	TRBJ2-5	-	TGTGCCAGCAGCCCCTCTAGCGGGTCACAAGAGACCCAGTACTTC	CASSPSSGSQETQYF
TRBV5-1	-	TRBJ1-3	-	TGCGCCAGCAGCTTGGGGGCGACAGTCTCTGGAAACACCATATATTTT	CASSLGATVSGNTIYF
TRBV7-9	TRBD2	TRBJ2-1	-	TGTGCCAGCAGCCCCCTAGGTAGCGGGAGTACTAGTGAGCAGTTCTTC	CASSPLGSGSTSEQFF
TRBV6-5	-	TRBJ1-3	once	TGTGCCAGCAGTTACGGATCAGGGAGGGCTGGAAACACCATATATTTT	CASSYGSGRAGNTIYF
TRBV7-8	TRBD1	TRBJ2-1	few	TGTGCCAGCAGCTCCACAGGGGGGAAAGTTGATGAGCAGTTCTTC	CASSSTGGKVDEQFF
TRBV7-6	-	TRBJ1-3	-	TGTGCCAGCAGCTTAGATTGGGGGCGCTCTGGAAACACCATATATTTT	CASSLDWGRSGNTIYF
TRBV30	-	TRBJ1-1	-	TGTGCCTGGGGAAGTGGAGGGATTCGGGGTGAAGCTTTCTTT	CAWGSGGIRGEAFF
TRBV4-3	TRBD2	TRBJ2-7	-	TGCGCCAGCAGCCAAGGGGCGGGGGGCTACGAGCAGTACTTC	CASSQGAGGYEQYF
TRBV19	-	TRBJ1-5	once	TGTGCCAGTAGTATAGCGCGGAGCAATCAGCCCCAGCATTTT	CASSIARSNQPQHF
TRBV19	TRBD1	TRBJ1-1	-	TGTGCCAGTAGTGTAGGACAGGGGGGGACTGAAGCTTTCTTT	CASSVGQGGTEAFF
TRBV3-1/TRBV3-2	TRBD1	TRBJ2-1	-	TGTGCCAGCAGCCAACTTTTCCCCCGAGACAGGGGGCGAAATGAGCAGTTCTTC	CASSQLFPRDRGRNEQFF
TRBV5-1	TRBD2	TRBJ2-5	-	TGCGCCAGCAGCCCGGGGGGAAATTGGTACCAAGAGACCCAGTACTTC	CASSPGGNWYQETQYF
TRBV2	-	TRBJ1-3	-	TGTGCCAGCAGTGCTGGACAAATATCTGGAAACACCATATATTTT	CASSAGQISGNTIYF
TRBV4-3	-	TRBJ1-2	-	TGCGCCAGCAGCCAAGAGGCCCGGGACACCGAAATTGACTATGGCTATGGCTACACCTTC	CASSQEARDTEIDYGYGYTF
TRBV7-9	-	TRBJ1-1	-	TGTGCCAGCAGCTTACTTATCACTGAAGCTTTCTTT	CASSLLITEAFF
TRBV4-1	-	TRBJ2-1	-	TGCGCCAGCAGCCCTTCCGGGACTTATAACAATGAGCAGTTCTTC	CASSPSGTYNNEQFF
TRBV5-6	-	TRBJ1-1	-	TGTGCCAGCAGTCAAACAGGGTACACTGAAGCTTTCTTT	CASSQTGYTEAFF
TRBV10-1	TRBD2	TRBJ2-3	-	TGCGCCAGCAGTGAGTCTGGGGGGGGGTCAGATACGCAGTATTTT	CASSESGGGSDTQYF
TRBV7-9	TRBD2	TRBJ2-1	-	TGTGCCAGCAGCTTAGTGGCCCTAGCGGGGGGGATTGAGCAGTTCTTC	CASSLVALAGGIEQFF
TRBV7-2	TRBD2	TRBJ2-1	-	TGTGCCAGCAGCTTAGCGTTTTTATCGTCTAGCGGTAATGAGCAGTTCTTC	CASSLAFLSSSGNEQFF
TRBV6-2/TRBV6-3	-	TRBJ1-1	-	TGTGCCAGCAGTTACGGGGCCACTGAAGCTTTCTTT	CASSYGATEAFF
TRBV5-6	-	TRBJ2-1	-	TGTGCCAGCAGCTTGCAAGGACTAGGGGGTGAGCAGTTCTTC	CASSLQGLGGEQFF
TRBV4-1	-	TRBJ1-3	-	TGCGCCAGCAGCCAAGATTCACTGGCTGGAAACACCATATATTTT	CASSQDSLAGNTIYF
TRBV7-6	TRBD2	TRBJ2-3	-	TGTGCCAGCAGCTCTGGCATCTTCGGCGGGGGGCCCACAGATACGCAGTATTTT	CASSSGIFGGGPTDTQYF
TRBV6-5	-	TRBJ1-4	-	TGTGCCAGCAGCAACCGGGAGTCGGAAAAACTGTTTTTT	CASSNRESEKLFF
TRBV5-1	-	TRBJ2-7	-	TGCGCCAGCAGCTTGGCTCCTCAACGGGAGATCTACGAGCAGTACTTC	CASSLAPQREIYEQYF
TRBV18	-	TRBJ2-3	-	TGTGCCAGCTCAGTGGGGGCTTCGACAGATACGCAGTATTTT	CASSVGASTDTQYF
TRBV6-5	-	TRBJ1-1	-	TGTGCCAGCAGTTACTCGCCGACAGGCACTGAAGCTTTCTTT	CASSYSPTGTEAFF
TRBV7-2	TRBD1	TRBJ1-2	-	TGTGCCAGCAGGCACCGGGACAGGGGGGATTATGGCTACACCTTC	CASRHRDRGDYGYTF
TRBV18	-	TRBJ1-2	-	TGTGCCAGCTCACCACCGGGGGCAGGGCGGACCTATGGCTACACCTTC	CASSPPGAGRTYGYTF
TRBV6-6	TRBD2	TRBJ2-2	-	TGTGCCAGCAGTCGGAGCGGGAGAAACACCGGGGAGCTGTTTTTT	CASSRSGRNTGELFF
TRBV5-1	TRBD1	TRBJ1-5	-	TGCGCCAGCAGCTTGGAGGGACAGGGGGGTCAGCCCCAGCATTTT	CASSLEGQGGQPQHF
TRBV5-1	TRBD2	TRBJ2-7	-	TGCGCCAGCAGCCCGGGAATGGGGACTAGCGTACCGGTGAAGTACTTC	CASSPGMGTSVPVKYF
TRBV10-2	-	TRBJ2-3	-	TGCGCCAGCAGTGAGATCCGGGATCGAGGGAATACGCAGTATTTT	CASSEIRDRGNTQYF
TRBV2	-	TRBJ2-1	-	TGTGCCAGCAGGGTGTGGATCCGGGGAAACTCCTACAATGAGCAGTTCTTC	CASRVWIRGNSYNEQFF
TRBV5-1	-	TRBJ2-2	-	TGCGCCAGCAGCTTGACCGGGAATGAGGCCGGGGAGCTGTTTTTT	CASSLTGNEAGELFF
TRBV7-2	-	TRBJ2-5	-	TGTGCCAGCAGCCGTGGACAGACCCAAGAGACCCAGTACTTC	CASSRGQTQETQYF
TRBV5-1	TRBD1	TRBJ2-5	-	TGCGCCAGCAGCTACTCGGGCAGGGGGGAGACCCAGTACTTC	CASSYSGRGETQYF
TRBV29-1	TRBD2	TRBJ2-3	-	TGCAGCGTTGATAACGCTCAGGGTACTAGCGGGAGTCCCGTGGATACGCAGTATTTT	CSVDNAQGTSGSPVDTQYF
TRBV7-6	TRBD1	TRBJ2-3	-	TGTGCCAGCAGCTTAGCGCCCCAAGGTCGACAGGGATCTGGCACAGATACGCAGTATTTT	CASSLAPQGRQGSGTDTQYF
TRBV5-5	TRBD2	TRBJ2-6	-	TGTGCCAGCAGCTTGGGCGGGAGGCTCTCTGGGGCCAACGTCCTGACTTTC	CASSLGGRLSGANVLTF
TRBV7-6	TRBD2	TRBJ2-1	-	TGTGCCAGCAGCTCCGGGCACAAGCGGGGGGCCATAGAGGAGGAGCAGTTCTTC	CASSSGHKRGAIEEEQFF
TRBV18	-	TRBJ1-2	-	TGTGCCAGCTCACCGGACAGCTATGGCTACACCTTC	CASSPDSYGYTF
TRBV3-1/TRBV3-2	-	TRBJ1-2	-	TGTGCCAGCAGCCTCCGTTTTAGGACAAGAAATAAGAACTATGGCTACACCTTC	CASSLRFRTRNKNYGYTF
TRBV7-2	TRBD1	TRBJ1-3	-	TGTGCCAGCAGCCAACGACAGGGCTCTGGAAACACCATATATTTT	CASSQRQGSGNTIYF
TRBV14	TRBD1	TRBJ1-1	-	TGTGCCAGCAGCCAACAGGAACCGGGACAGGGTAAGTACTGCACTGAAGCTTTCTTT	CASSQQEPGQGKYCTEAFF
TRBV7-9	-	TRBJ2-1	-	TGTGCCAGCAGCTTAGCAGGGCTAGGCGGGTACAATGAGCAGTTCTTC	CASSLAGLGGYNEQFF
TRBV6-5	TRBD1	TRBJ1-1	-	TGTGCCAGCAGTACGGACAGGGTGGGCCTCGCTGAAGCTTTCTTT	CASSTDRVGLAEAFF